The 6 T cell receptor beta chains below all came from one sample that was sequenced in a study of T-cell reconstitution after alpha-beta-depleted transplantation in children. TCRbeta library construction was performed incorporating unique molecular identifiers. TCRdb recomputed calls from the PCR reads with MiXCR, one row per CDR3 protein. The data contain about 610,000 distinct CDR3 sequences, 10% of them seen just once; the ten biggest clones take up 4%. The source was PBMCs from the stem cell graft donor, collected from the stem cell graft. Receptor source: a human donor who donated a stem cell graft to a child with acute myeloid leukemia.

This clonotype was detected a few times. The rearrangement joins TRBV29-1 to TRBJ1-4; D possibly corresponds to TRBD1 (5 bases). Trimming cost V 8 bases and J 3 bases, with 16 bases left between them. The CDR3 is 14 residues long. CDR1 is SQVTM, CDR2 ANQGSEA, per germline. The CDR3 reads CSTSSGGPNEKLFF. CDR3 bases: TGCAGCACAAGCTCGGGGGGACCTAATGAAAAACTGTTTTTT. Drawing the rest from reference TRBV29-1 and TRBJ1-4, the complete variable domain is SAVISQKPSRDICQRGTSLTIQCQVDSQVTMMFWYRQQPGQSLTLIATANQGSEATYESGFVIDKFPISRPNLTFSTLTVSNMSPEDSSIYLCSTSSGGPNEKLFFGSGTQLSVL.

Details on this clonotype: Germline is not matched at one junction end, which may reflect a read error. CDR3 nucleotide sequence: TGCAGCGTCGAAGGACAGAACGAGCAGTACTTC. This gives the protein CSVEGQNEQYF. This chain uses TRBV29-1 with TRBJ2-7; a weak D match, TRBD1 (6 bases). Germline V lookup: CDR1 SQVTM, CDR2 ANQGSEA. This CDR3 comprises 11 residues.

This clonotype was detected ten times or more. The genes are TRBV12-3 or TRBV12-4 and TRBJ1-2, with TRBD1 matching over 9 bases. The CDR3 consists of 13 residues. V lost 5 bases and J lost 7; bases outside the gene matches: 5. In DNA, the CDR3 is TGTGCCAGCAGTCTTGGACAGGGGCTTGGCTACACCTTC. Protein: CASSLGQGLGYTF.

This clonotype has just a few counts. The chain recombines TRBV25-1 with TRBJ2-1, with D tentatively TRBD2 (5 bases). The germline V gene encodes CDR1 MGHDK and CDR2 SYGVNS. V lost 6 bases to trimming and J lost 9 bases, with 12 bases between them. The CDR3 has 12 amino acids. DNA of the CDR3: TGTGCCAGCAGCCTAAAGGCGGGTGAGCAGTTCTTC. Its protein is CASSLKAGEQFF.

The chain has TRBV12-3 or TRBV12-4 and TRBJ2-3; D is uncertain. The V gene lost 3 bases and the J gene lost 1 base, with 11 bases spanning the gap. This CDR3 spans 15 amino acids. The CDR3 loop is CASSLERGGTDTQYF. In DNA form, the CDR3 reads TGTGCCAGCAGTTTGGAGAGAGGAGGCACAGATACGCAGTATTTT.

This clonotype was seen a few times. The rearrangement links TRBV10-3 to TRBJ1-6, with 7 bases matching TRBD1. The V and J ends lost 3 bases and 3 bases, in that order; junction bases with no gene match: 2. The CDR3 totals 15 residues. In germline, CDR1 is ENHRY, CDR2 SYGVKD. In nucleotides, the CDR3 is TGTGCCATCAGTGACAGGGACAGCTATAATTCACCCCTCCACTTT. Encoded protein: CAISDRDSYNSPLHF.